Below are 22 T cell receptor beta chains sequenced from a single sample in a study of cytomegalovirus exposure and HLA in healthy donors. The primer mix had 60 Vbeta and 13 Jbeta primers. This table comes from immunoSEQ multiplex PCR, and its TCRdb copy is limited to in-frame clones, with some not included. The repertoire holds 100,000 to 150,000 clones, with about 68% as singletons. The sequenced sample consisted of PBMCs. These receptors all come from a man aged 35 to 55 in good health and CMV-seropositive.

This clone was observed a few times. This sequence joins TRBV5-1 and TRBJ1-1, with 11 bases aligning to TRBD1. This CDR3 has 14 amino acids. Trimming at V came to 2 bases and at J to 4 bases, leaving 1 base not matched to a gene. Per germline, CDR1 SGHRS and CDR2 YFSETQ. CDR3 sequence (DNA): TGCGCCAGCAGCTTCGGACAGGGGGCCACTGAAGCTTTCTTT. Its protein product is CASSFGQGATEAFF.

The chain uses TRBV4-3 and TRBJ1-5, with D perhaps TRBD1 (5 bases). V lost 4 bases and J lost 2, with 18 bases in between. The CDR3 has 17 amino acids. Germline-derived CDR1 and CDR2 are LGHNA and YSLEER. The CDR3 sequence: CASSRTNRAEGNQPQHF. The CDR3 nucleotides read TGCGCCAGCAGCCGGACAAACCGGGCAGAAGGCAATCAGCCCCAGCATTTT.

This clone was picked up a small number of times. The sample contains more than one DNA sequence encoding this CDR3. This chain links TRBV2 with TRBJ1-1; TRBD1 is a possible D gene (5 bases). Germline lookup yields CDR1 SNHLY and CDR2 FYNNEI. The CDR3 is 11 amino acids. The V end was cut by 6 bases, the J end by 4 bases, with 6 bases between. The CDR3 coding sequence is TGTGCCAGCAGGGGGGGCACTGAAGCTTTCTTT. The encoded protein is CASRGGTEAFF.

The chain couples TRBV5-1 to TRBJ2-7, with a tentative D call TRBD1 (6 bases). Trimming removed 5 bases at V and 3 bases at J, with 15 bases between. The CDR3 extends over 14 amino acids. CDR1 is SGHRS and CDR2 is YFSETQ in the germline V gene. This CDR3 reads CASSRGGGNYEQYF. CDR3 DNA: TGCGCCAGCAGTCGCGGTGGGGGCAACTACGAGCAGTACTTC.

The V gene is TRBV5-8, the J gene TRBJ1-3; D unresolved. Germline CDR1 SGHTS, CDR2 YDEGEE. V lost 7 bases, J lost 0 bases, and 14 bases lay in between. The CDR3 covers 15 residues. CDR3 in amino acids: CASLTGRYSGNTIYF. The CDR3 bases are TGTGCCAGCCTGACCGGGAGATACTCTGGAAACACCATATATTTT.

This clone was counted between two and nine times. The chain uses TRBV27 and TRBJ2-1, with 13 bases matching TRBD2. CDR3 length: 17 residues. The junction had 8 bases not matched to a gene; V was cut back by 2 bases and J by 7 bases. The germline gives CDR1 MNHEY, CDR2 SMNVEV (reference sequence). In DNA, the CDR3 is TGTGCCAGCAGTTTACGGACTAGCGGGAGTTTAGGAAATGAGCAGTTCTTC. It codes for CASSLRTSGSLGNEQFF.

The chain couples TRBV5-1 to TRBJ2-1; D perhaps matches TRBD2 (5 bases). Trimming cost V 4 bases and J 7 bases, with 12 bases left between them. CDR3 length: 13 residues. The germline V gene encodes CDR1 SGHRS and CDR2 YFSETQ. DNA for the CDR3: TGCGCCAGCAGCAATAGCGAGAGAAATGAGCAGTTCTTC. This translates into CASSNSERNEQFF.

The V and J genes are TRBV25-1 and TRBJ1-3, with D tentatively TRBD1 (6 bases). V was clipped by 6 bases and J by 1 base, with 7 bases between them. The CDR3 is made up of 13 amino acids. Germline V gene lookup returns CDR1 MGHDK and CDR2 SYGVNS. In DNA form, the CDR3 reads TGTGCCAGCAGCGGGACATCTGGAAACACCATATATTTT. It specifies CASSGTSGNTIYF.

This chain links TRBV28 with TRBJ1-6, with D hard to call. The ends were cut back, 2 bases at V and 7 bases at J, with 12 bases in the middle. This CDR3 comprises 15 residues. Looked up from germline, CDR1 is MDHEN and CDR2 is SYDVKM. Here the CDR3 DNA reads TGTGCCAGCAGTTTACCGACTGGGAGGAATTCACCCCTCCACTTT. This gives the protein CASSLPTGRNSPLHF.

The chain joins TRBV5-1 to TRBJ2-7; unclear D gene. Germline lookup yields CDR1 SGHRS and CDR2 YFSETQ. This CDR3 spans 11 amino acids. Deletions cut 4 bases from V and 6 bases from J, with 8 bases between. This CDR3 is CASSAAGEQYF. CDR3 DNA sequence: TGCGCCAGCAGCGCTGCAGGCGAGCAGTACTTC. The full variable domain, completed using reference TRBV5-1 and TRBJ2-7, is KAGVTQTPRYLIKTRGQQVTLSCSPISGHRSVSWYQQTPGQGLQFLFEYFSETQRNKGNFPGRFSGRQFSNSRSEMNVSTLELGDSALYLCASSAAGEQYFGPGTRLTVT.

The chain combines TRBV6-5 with TRBJ1-3, with TRBD1 identical over 9 bases. CDR1 MNHEY and CDR2 SVGAGI come from the germline V gene. This CDR3 has 14 amino acids. The trim removed 7 bases at V and 2 bases at J, leaving 3 bases unmatched. This CDR3 reads CASKGTGPGNTIYF. The CDR3 DNA is TGTGCCAGCAAAGGGACAGGGCCTGGAAACACCATATATTTT.

This clone was picked up a small number of times. CDR3 sequence: CASRDRGPWGNQPQHF. DNA of the CDR3: TGTGCCAGCAGAGACAGGGGGCCTTGGGGCAATCAGCCCCAGCATTTT. The genes are TRBV28 and TRBJ1-5; TRBD1 matches at 10 bases. Germline V lookup: CDR1 MDHEN, CDR2 SYDVKM. This CDR3 spans 16 amino acids. J lost 2 bases, V lost 6 bases, and 7 bases had no gene match.

The chain couples TRBV6-1 to TRBJ2-2, with a tentative D call TRBD1 (7 bases). Trimming removed 2 bases from V and 6 bases from J, with 13 bases in between. This CDR3 has 15 amino acids. Germline CDR1 reads MNHNS; CDR2 reads SASEGT. CDR3 DNA: TGTGCCAGCAGTGAAACGGGCAGGGGGGCCGGGGAGCTGTTTTTT. It translates to CASSETGRGAGELFF.

In its sample, this clone was seen once. V gene TRBV29-1 combines with J gene TRBJ2-7; 9 bases line up with TRBD1. The CDR3 loop spans 13 amino acids. The germline V gene encodes CDR1 SQVTM and CDR2 ANQGSEA. Trimming cost V 4 bases and J 3 bases; bases outside gene matches: 4. This CDR3 is CSVVDRGYYEQYF. CDR3 bases: TGCAGCGTTGTGGACAGGGGCTACTACGAGCAGTACTTC.

The chain recombines TRBV6-5 with TRBJ2-7; TRBD2 aligns across 12 bases. The V gene's germline CDR1 is MNHEY and CDR2 SVGAGI. This CDR3 is built from 14 residues. With 5 bases clipped from V and 7 bases from J, the junction kept 6 bases outside the gene matches. The CDR3 region is CASSTSGGNREQYF. CDR3 DNA sequence: TGTGCCAGCAGTACTAGCGGGGGGAATCGAGAGCAGTACTTC.

The chain uses TRBV5-6 and TRBJ2-5; the match to TRBD2 covers 13 bases. Germline CDR1 SGHDT, CDR2 YYEEEE. V trimming: 0 bases; J trimming: 2 bases; junction bases outside the gene matches: 1. There are 16 residues in the CDR3. The CDR3 DNA sequence: TGTGCCAGCAGCTTGGTGGGACTAGCGGGACAAGAGACCCAGTACTTC. This codes for CASSLVGLAGQETQYF. Full variable domain (outside the CDR3, taken from reference TRBV5-6 and TRBJ2-5): DAGVTQSPTHLIKTRGQQVTLRCSPKSGHDTVSWYQQALGQGPQFIFQYYEEEERQRGNFPDRFSGHQFPNYSSELNVNALLLGDSALYLCASSLVGLAGQETQYFGPGTRLLVL.

The chain recombines TRBV25-1 with TRBJ1-2; D gene uncertain. V was trimmed by 3 bases and J by 6 bases, leaving 14 bases between them. In germline, CDR1 is MGHDK, CDR2 SYGVNS. The CDR3 length is 14 residues. In nucleotides, the CDR3 is TGTGCCAGCAGTGATCTAACAGTACATAATGGCTACACCTTC. Its translation is CASSDLTVHNGYTF.

CDR3 region: CAISPGRGGAFF. The CDR3 coding sequence is TGTGCCATCAGTCCCGGACGGGGGGGAGCTTTCTTT. The chain uses TRBV10-3 and TRBJ1-1; possibly TRBD1 for D (5 bases). Germline assignment: CDR1 ENHRY and CDR2 SYGVKD. Trimming removed 5 bases from V and 10 bases from J, with 14 bases in between. The CDR3 sequence is 12 residues long.

This sequence joins TRBV2 and TRBJ2-7; perhaps TRBD1 as D (6 bases). Germline CDR1 and CDR2: SNHLY and FYNNEI. This CDR3 has 13 amino acids. Trimming left V 6 bases short and J 2 bases short, with 11 bases between. CDR3 protein: CASRQDSAYEQYF. The DNA of the CDR3 is TGTGCCAGCAGGCAGGACAGTGCCTACGAGCAGTACTTC.

This chain connects TRBV25-1 to TRBJ1-2; TRBD1 matches 7 bases. Germline trimming cut 11 bases from V and 4 bases from J; bases unmatched to any gene: 7. The length of the CDR3 is 12 residues. Germline-derived CDR1 and CDR2 are MGHDK and SYGVNS. The chain's CDR3 is CAVQGLGYGYTF. For the CDR3, the DNA is TGTGCCGTACAGGGGCTGGGCTATGGCTACACCTTC.

The chain links TRBV5-1 to TRBJ2-7, with a possible D match to TRBD2 (6 bases). CDR3 length: 16 amino acids. Germline-derived CDR1 and CDR2 are SGHRS and YFSETQ. The V and J ends lost 2 bases and 3 bases respectively, with 18 bases between them. The DNA of the CDR3 is TGCGCCAGCAGCTTAGGGATCAGCGGGTCGGACTACGAGCAGTACTTC. This encodes CASSLGISGSDYEQYF.

This chain links TRBV6-4 with TRBJ1-1; tentative D call: TRBD1 (5 bases). The CDR3 runs 11 residues. V dropped 7 bases and J dropped 5 bases, with 8 bases sitting between them. Germline CDR1 is MRHNA and CDR2 is SNTAGT. The CDR3 DNA is TGTGCCAGCAAACGGGGGACTGAAGCTTTCTTT. Amino acids: CASKRGTEAFF.